A selection of T cell receptor beta chains follows, all from one sample in a study of T cell repertoires in cytomegalovirus infection. TCRdb re-analysed the reads in MiXCR, keeping a single row per CDR3 protein. The sample records a few hundred thousand distinct CDR3 sequences, about a sixth being singletons. The source material was CD8+ T cells from PBMCs. The receptor set was obtained from a human donor in good health (CMV status not recorded). Some clones in this sample may be carry-over from other donors' samples. Both conserved end residues are part of each CDR3. D genes are given only for firm matches. Rows give clone size only sometimes, using once, few, many, or a class for an expanded clone.

clone size,J gene,CDR3 length,V gene,D gene,CDR3 protein,CDR3 DNA
-,TRBJ1-5,16,TRBV20-1,-,CSARAYEGEGNQPQHF,TGCAGTGCTAGAGCCTACGAGGGCGAGGGCAATCAGCCCCAGCATTTT
many,TRBJ2-1,13,TRBV28,-,CASRPPPYNEQFF,TGTGCCAGCAGACCCCCTCCCTACAATGAGCAGTTCTTC
many,TRBJ2-2,13,TRBV19,-,CASSVVDTGELFF,TGTGCCAGTAGTGTCGTTGACACCGGGGAGCTGTTTTTT
-,TRBJ2-1,18,TRBV20-1,-,CSARDLHRGGSSYNEQFF,TGCAGTGCTAGAGATTTGCACAGAGGGGGGAGCTCCTACAATGAGCAGTTCTTC
few,TRBJ1-1,15,TRBV14,-,CASSQDLGLYREAFF,TGTGCCAGCAGCCAAGATCTCGGGTTATACAGGGAAGCTTTCTTT
few,TRBJ1-2,14,TRBV9,-,CASSLPGTRYGYTF,TGTGCCAGCAGCCTCCCCGGGACCCGCTATGGCTACACCTTC
many,TRBJ2-3,16,TRBV11-2,-,CASSLRGGGVKDTQYF,TGTGCCAGCAGCTTACGTGGTGGAGGAGTTAAAGATACGCAGTATTTT
few,TRBJ1-2,14,TRBV4-3,-,CASSQDTPGNGYTF,TGCGCCAGCAGCCAAGATACCCCAGGGAATGGCTACACCTTC
few,TRBJ1-1,15,TRBV11-1,-,CASSFRAGTNTEAFF,TGTGCCAGCAGCTTTCGCGCAGGGACGAACACTGAAGCTTTCTTT
few,TRBJ2-1,19,TRBV7-6,TRBD2,CASSVAGGQVRGLYNEQFF,TGTGCCAGCAGCGTAGCGGGGGGGCAGGTTAGAGGTCTCTACAATGAGCAGTTCTTC
-,TRBJ1-4,20,TRBV7-9,TRBD1,CASSSPANRDRGFRDEKLFF,TGTGCCAGCAGCTCGCCCGCGAACCGGGACAGGGGATTTCGGGATGAAAAACTGTTTTTT
many,TRBJ1-1,15,TRBV7-8,-,CASRDTRQGYTEAFF,TGTGCCAGCAGGGATACTCGGCAGGGTTACACTGAAGCTTTCTTT
few,TRBJ2-7,14,TRBV20-1,-,CSARELRGHYEQYF,TGCAGTGCTAGAGAATTGCGGGGGCATTACGAGCAGTACTTC
few,TRBJ2-1,15,TRBV6-1,-,CASSELAGAWNEQFF,TGTGCCAGCAGTGAACTGGCGGGGGCTTGGAATGAGCAGTTCTTC
few,TRBJ1-4,16,TRBV7-9,-,CASRPDRTEINEKLFF,TGTGCCAGCAGACCCGATCGCACAGAGATTAATGAAAAACTGTTTTTT
-,TRBJ2-7,14,TRBV20-1,TRBD1,CSARVPGQSYEQYF,TGCAGTGCTAGAGTTCCGGGACAGAGTTACGAGCAGTACTTC
many,TRBJ2-7,17,TRBV7-6,TRBD1,CASSLGGQGAYSYEQYF,TGTGCCAGCAGCTTGGGGGGCCAGGGGGCATACTCCTACGAGCAGTACTTC
-,TRBJ1-5,19,TRBV6-5,TRBD1,CASSYSPPNRGLSNQPQHF,TGTGCCAGCAGTTACTCCCCTCCAAACAGGGGGCTTAGCAATCAGCCCCAGCATTTT
many,TRBJ1-1,12,TRBV7-9,-,CASSLSPVEAFF,TGTGCCAGCAGCTTATCGCCGGTAGAAGCTTTCTTT
many,TRBJ2-7,16,TRBV12-3/TRBV12-4,TRBD2,CASSLGASGGAYEQYF,TGTGCCAGCAGTTTAGGTGCTAGCGGGGGGGCCTACGAGCAGTACTTC
-,TRBJ2-1,14,TRBV5-4,TRBD2,CASSLRLAGDEQFF,TGTGCCAGCAGCTTGAGGCTAGCGGGGGATGAGCAGTTCTTC
many,TRBJ1-2,13,TRBV7-2,-,CASSLVTFRGYTF,TGTGCCAGCAGCTTGGTCACCTTTAGAGGCTACACCTTC
few,TRBJ1-2,15,TRBV6-2/TRBV6-3,TRBD1,CASEDLPGQGYGYTF,TGTGCCAGCGAAGACCTACCGGGACAGGGCTATGGCTACACCTTC
-,TRBJ1-2,15,TRBV19,-,CASSGAWGSDYGYTF,TGTGCCAGTAGTGGAGCATGGGGATCTGACTATGGCTACACCTTC
many,TRBJ1-2,17,TRBV7-8,TRBD1,CASSLFDRGRLNYGYTF,TGTGCCAGCAGCCTATTTGACAGGGGGCGCCTAAACTATGGCTACACCTTC
-,TRBJ2-1,16,TRBV10-3,TRBD1,CAISGLGQGTYNEQFF,TGTGCCATCAGTGGACTGGGACAGGGAACCTACAATGAGCAGTTCTTC
many,TRBJ2-3,17,TRBV28,TRBD1,CASSKRTGGYRTDTQYF,TGTGCCAGCAGTAAGCGGACAGGGGGCTATAGGACAGATACGCAGTATTTT
many,TRBJ1-2,10,TRBV7-2,-,CASSLESYTF,TGTGCCAGCAGCTTAGAAAGCTACACCTTC
many,TRBJ1-1,13,TRBV12-3/TRBV12-4,-,CASRKGGGTEAFF,TGTGCCAGCAGGAAGGGTGGCGGCACTGAAGCTTTCTTT
few,TRBJ1-2,17,TRBV7-2,-,CASSLEALGLGFYGYTF,TGTGCCAGCAGCTTAGAGGCTTTGGGCCTGGGTTTCTATGGCTACACCTTC
many,TRBJ2-1,14,TRBV28,-,CASSLEGNFNEQFF,TGTGCCAGCAGTCTTGAGGGGAATTTTAATGAGCAGTTCTTC
-,TRBJ2-7,13,TRBV6-6,-,CASTSTQDYEQYF,TGTGCCAGCACCTCCACGCAGGACTACGAGCAGTACTTC
many,TRBJ2-3,13,TRBV27,-,CASSQDSTDTQYF,TGTGCCAGCAGTCAGGACTCCACAGATACGCAGTATTTT
-,TRBJ2-3,16,TRBV5-1,TRBD1,CASSSETGIATDTQYF,TGCGCCAGCAGCTCGGAGACAGGGATCGCGACAGATACGCAGTATTTT
-,TRBJ1-2,17,TRBV6-5,-,CASSYRTGDIGGEGYTF,TGTGCCAGCAGTTACCGGACTGGGGACATCGGCGGTGAAGGCTACACCTTC
-,TRBJ2-2,12,TRBV11-2,-,CASSLLPGELFF,TGTGCCAGCAGCCTCTTACCCGGGGAGCTGTTTTTT
few,TRBJ2-3,15,TRBV7-9,-,CASRYRQGLTDTQYF,TGTGCCAGCAGATATCGACAGGGACTCACAGATACGCAGTATTTT
-,TRBJ2-3,15,TRBV19,-,CASSIEAGSTDTQYF,TGTGCCAGTAGTATAGAGGCGGGTAGCACAGATACGCAGTATTTT
-,TRBJ2-5,15,TRBV5-4,-,CASSFGGRVNTTQYF,TGTGCCAGCAGCTTCGGCGGACGGGTAAATACGACCCAGTACTTC
-,TRBJ2-3,13,TRBV6-2/TRBV6-3,TRBD1,CACWDRGTDTQYF,TGTGCCTGCTGGGACAGGGGGACAGATACGCAGTATTTT
many,TRBJ2-5,12,TRBV7-6,-,CASSLLAETQYF,TGTGCCAGCAGCTTACTCGCGGAGACCCAGTACTTC
many,TRBJ1-3,17,TRBV7-8,-,CASSLVARLGSGNTIYF,TGTGCCAGCAGCTTAGTGGCGCGCCTAGGTTCTGGAAACACCATATATTTT
-,TRBJ2-1,14,TRBV6-2/TRBV6-3,TRBD2,CASTSGGASHEQFF,TGTGCCAGCACGAGCGGGGGGGCGAGTCATGAGCAGTTCTTC
many,TRBJ2-1,14,TRBV7-9,TRBD1,CASSDRDRVNEQFF,TGTGCCAGCAGCGATAGGGACAGGGTCAATGAGCAGTTCTTC
few,TRBJ2-1,17,TRBV29-1,TRBD2,CSAGPLAGGVAYNEQFF,TGCAGCGCCGGTCCCCTAGCGGGGGGAGTAGCCTACAATGAGCAGTTCTTC
few,TRBJ2-3,16,TRBV20-1,-,CSARVHGAALTDTQYF,TGCAGTGCTAGAGTGCATGGGGCGGCCCTCACAGATACGCAGTATTTT
-,TRBJ2-7,14,TRBV28,TRBD1,CASGFRGRFYEQYF,TGTGCCAGCGGTTTCAGGGGGCGGTTCTACGAGCAGTACTTC
few,TRBJ2-7,14,TRBV14,-,CASSQDNGGSEQYF,TGTGCCAGCAGCCAAGATAATGGGGGGAGCGAGCAGTACTTC
-,TRBJ2-6,12,TRBV29-1,-,CSVDGGANVLTF,TGCAGCGTTGATGGTGGGGCCAACGTCCTGACTTTC